This passage covers 10 T cell receptor beta chains from one sample sequenced in a study of blood T cell repertoires in COVID-19. The method was immunoSEQ multiplex PCR; TCRdb's version includes in-frame clones alone and lacks a portion of them. This table holds under 350,000 clones, around 90% found once. The sequenced material came from peripheral blood. These receptors originate from a woman in her twenties or thirties with COVID-19, enrolled during active disease.

V usage is TRBV9 and J usage is TRBJ1-1, with D unclear. The CDR3 totals 14 residues. The germline V gene has CDR1 SGDLS and CDR2 YYNGEE. The germline V and J ends were trimmed by 3 bases and 3 bases, with 12 bases remaining between them. The CDR3 reads CASSARWRDTEAFF. The CDR3 DNA sequence: TGTGCCAGCAGCGCCCGGTGGCGGGACACTGAAGCTTTCTTT.

V is TRBV15 and J is TRBJ2-3; the D gene is possibly TRBD2 (5 bases). The ends were cut back, 4 bases at V and 4 bases at J, with 12 bases in the middle. The CDR3 spans 14 residues. Germline V gene data show CDR1 as LNHNV and CDR2 as YYDKDF (reference sequence). The CDR3 here is CATSITRGPDTQYF. Written as DNA, the CDR3 is TGTGCCACCAGCATCACCAGAGGGCCAGATACGCAGTATTTT.

This clone was picked up a small number of times. This chain joins TRBV5-6 and TRBJ2-7; the match to TRBD2 covers 12 bases. Germline CDR1 is SGHDT and CDR2 is YYEEEE. The V gene end was trimmed by 0 bases and the J gene end by 4 bases; junction bases not matched to a gene: 5. The CDR3 is made up of 16 amino acids. The DNA of the CDR3 is TGTGCCAGCAGCTTGGGACTAGCGGGAGCTGGGTACGAGCAGTACTTC. Translated, it gives CASSLGLAGAGYEQYF.

The chain carries TRBV5-1 and TRBJ2-1; 9 bases map to TRBD2. This CDR3 contains 18 residues. V lost 1 base and J lost 2; bases outside the gene matches: 10. Germline V CDR1 and CDR2: SGHRS, YFSETQ. The CDR3 loop is CASSLNPSAGGTYNEQFF. CDR3 bases: TGCGCCAGCAGCTTGAATCCCTCGGCGGGAGGGACCTACAATGAGCAGTTCTTC. Looking up the rest from reference TRBV5-1 and TRBJ2-1 gives the full variable domain: KAGVTQTPRYLIKTRGQQVTLSCSPISGHRSVSWYQQTPGQGLQFLFEYFSETQRNKGNFPGRFSGRQFSNSRSEMNVSTLELGDSALYLCASSLNPSAGGTYNEQFFGPGTRLTVL.

The chain joins TRBV24-1 to TRBJ2-2; 10 bases align to TRBD2. J gave up 9 bases and V 7 bases, and 10 bases lay outside the gene matches. The CDR3 has 15 amino acids. Germline CDR1 reads KGHDR; CDR2 reads SFDVKD. The CDR3 bases are TGTGCCACCAGCCCCGGACTAGCGGCTGTCTGGGAGCTGTTTTTT. Amino acids: CATSPGLAAVWELFF.

With regard to this clone: Other DNA sequences in the same sample also yield this CDR3. J is TRBJ1-5 and V is TRBV27; possibly TRBD1 for D (6 bases). Germline V lookup: CDR1 MNHEY, CDR2 SMNVEV (reference sequence). This CDR3 comprises 15 residues. V lost 2 bases to trimming and J lost 0 bases, with 8 bases between them. The CDR3 is CASSLGGYSNQPQHF. CDR3 DNA sequence: TGTGCCAGCAGTTTAGGGGGCTATAGCAATCAGCCCCAGCATTTT.

V usage is TRBV7-9 and J usage is TRBJ2-7; 11 bases are shared with TRBD2. In germline, CDR1 is SEHNR, CDR2 FQNEAQ (reference sequence). The CDR3 is 18 residues long. V shed 5 bases and J 5 bases; nucleotides not matched to a gene: 17. CDR3 amino acids: CASSQVVSGRGFWDEQYF. CDR3 nucleotide sequence: TGTGCCAGCAGCCAAGTGGTTAGCGGGAGGGGCTTTTGGGACGAGCAGTACTTC.

V gene TRBV19 combines with J gene TRBJ1-5, with 8 bases identical to TRBD1. The V segment lost 7 bases and the J segment 4 bases; nucleotides outside the gene matches: 9. The CDR3 totals 15 residues. From germline, CDR1 is LNHDA and CDR2 SQIVND (reference sequence). This CDR3 reads CASTAGGIGNQPQHF. CDR3 bases: TGTGCCAGTACCGCAGGGGGCATCGGAAATCAGCCCCAGCATTTT.

This chain joins TRBV11-2 and TRBJ2-1; D remains ambiguous. Trimming took off 2 bases at V and 0 bases at J, with 11 bases between the two ends. Germline loops: CDR1 SGHAT, CDR2 FQNNGV. The CDR3 has 16 residues. CDR3 in amino acids: CASSLRPDFSYNEQFF. Written as DNA, the CDR3 is TGTGCCAGCAGCTTACGCCCAGATTTCTCCTACAATGAGCAGTTCTTC.

This chain links TRBV5-4 with TRBJ2-7; tentatively, D is TRBD2 (5 bases). Germline loops: CDR1 SGHNT, CDR2 YYREEE (reference sequence). V lost 3 bases, J lost 2 bases, and 12 bases lay in between. This CDR3 has 14 amino acids. This CDR3 reads CASSWAAGTYEQYF. CDR3 nucleotide sequence: TGTGCCAGCAGCTGGGCTGCCGGGACCTACGAGCAGTACTTC.